This T cell receptor beta chain was sequenced for a study of Graves' ophthalmopathy and Graves' hyperthyroidism (dated by TCRdb to 2016 to 2018). About the investigation overall: Peripheral blood samples were taken at the time of initial diagnosis, before any treatment was given. TCR beta repertoire signatures were used to distinguish Graves' ophthalmopathy from Graves' hyperthyroidism and to predict progression to ophthalmopathy. In total, approximately 130 blood samples were TCR-sequenced: 40 to 45 ophthalmopathy, some 75 hyperthyroidism and roughly 17 hyperthyroidism-to-ophthalmopathy patients. To explore V-J signatures distinguishing ophthalmopathy from hyperthyroidism, a discovery set of 100 or so patients (fewer than 45 ophthalmopathy, around 55 stable hyperthyroidism) was enrolled. An independent validation cohort was composed of approximately 19 hyperthyroidism patients and around 16 patients who later progressed from hyperthyroidism to ophthalmopathy. In five or six hyperthyroidism patients, the T-cell repertoires found in thyroid tissue were compared with those found in blood. Following sampling, methimazole starting at 30 mg daily was administered to hyperthyroidism patients, and high-dose intravenous methylprednisolone was administered to ophthalmopathy patients.

What the work shows at the level of the full study, not this receptor alone: No statistical method was used to set the sample size in advance, and the investigators knew which group each participant was assigned to. The 13-signature model separated ophthalmopathy from stable hyperthyroidism with around 90% sensitivity and approximately 83% specificity in cross-validation, and 80%/75% in the test set. Most expanded thyroid clonotypes with frequency above 0.001 were also detected in blood, suggesting blood repertoires may reflect the thyroid immune response. In validation, the model predicted ophthalmopathy progression with about 70% sensitivity and 72% to 80% specificity; eleven to twelve predicted patients were CT-confirmed with GO in a median of approximately six months.

This clonotype was seen repeatedly, ten times or more. Its antigen remains unidentified. No base-level quality is on record; no much larger clone is a single base apart. For repertoire sequencing, TCR beta CDR3 regions were amplified from RNA transcripts. The first round was an RT-PCR using HTBI primers with the Qiagen OneStep RT-PCR kit, and this first round was followed by a second-round multiplex PCR, then size selection and purification. The libraries underwent paired-end sequencing with 100 bp reads on an Illumina HiSeq2000. As for the original processing: SOAPnuke was used to process the reads, removing any read that contained adapters or uncalled bases, had a mean Phred below 15, or lacked an exact match to the constant primer or identifier. High-quality paired reads were merged with COPE v1.2.5. Each unique nucleotide sequence was defined as a clonotype, and clonotypes were aligned to IMGT TRB V, D and J references with MiTCR v1.1. Analysis was restricted to V-J combinations with a frequency above 0.0001, which covered just over 98% of repertoires. For each V-J combination, a TCR clonal expansion and chaos score was defined as F50 clonal expansion divided by the chaos observed in the TCRdist matrix. Welch's t-statistics and random forest were used to reduce features to 13 V-J combinations, which were fed into a naive Bayes classifier. Thyroid-blood repertoire similarity was quantified with the Morisita-Horn index. TCRdb cleaned the public reads at Q25 with fastp, built clones with MiXCR and kept in-frame beta chains. Rows merge per CDR3 protein into single entries with the most common DNA and genes. TCRdb's processing, not the authors' own work, is the source of the V and J calls. The sample table records roughly 300,000 distinct CDR3 sequences; roughly 15% of these occur just once. Approximately 13% of the sample belongs to the ten largest clones.

Patients with ophthalmopathy had moderately to severely active disease, with a Clinical Activity Score of 3 or more, a NOSPECS grade of 4 or more, and a disease duration of less than 3 months. Patients with other autoimmune diseases, uncontrolled infections, pregnancy or lactation were excluded from the study. Diagnosis was based on clinical symptoms, serum thyroxine, TRAb, thyroid ultrasound and orbital computed tomography. Ficoll-Paque density gradient centrifugation was used to isolate PBMCs from approximately 11 ml of fresh peripheral blood. Total RNA was extracted with Trizol reagent and quality-checked on an Agilent 2100 Bioanalyzer. The sequence came from an adult man with Graves' ophthalmopathy. The material sequenced was peripheral blood.

The CDR3 loop reads CAWSAESNQPQHF. The bases read TGTGCCTGGAGCGCAGAAAGCAATCAGCCCCAGCATTTT. The sequence links TRBV30 to TRBJ1-5; confidence is insufficient to name the D gene. Reading the germline V gene (reference sequence) gives CDR1 GTSNPN and CDR2 SVGIG. A distance of 7 bases separates the germline ends of V and J, which lose 3 bases and 1 base respectively. The CDR3, from cysteine to phenylalanine, totals 13 residues. Just CDR3 DNA is preserved here, 39 bases in frame from base 1.